This entry lists 2 T cell receptor beta chains sequenced from one sample in a study of monozygotic twins with inflammatory bowel disease. No DNA is given; TCRdb re-called the 5' RACE reads and lists each CDR3 protein once. Recorded for this sample: more than 350,000 distinct CDR3 sequences. The material sequenced was blood. The source of these receptors is a human donor with ulcerative colitis or Crohn's disease, or a healthy co-twin of an affected twin (not recorded which).

CDR3 amino acids: CSVEGDTEAFF. This chain joins TRBV29-1 and TRBJ1-1. This CDR3 comprises 11 residues. The germline CDR1 and CDR2 sequences are SQVTM and ANQGSEA.

This rearrangement joins TRBV9 to TRBJ2-5; as DNA is missing, the TRBD2 call by TCRdb cannot be tested. The CDR3 loop spans 16 amino acids. Germline V gene lookup returns CDR1 SGDLS and CDR2 YYNGEE. CDR3 residues: CASSAGLLAPQETQYF.